Each of the 29 T cell receptor beta chains below was sequenced from the same sample in a study of T cells in Graves' hyperthyroidism and ophthalmopathy (dated by TCRdb to the late 2010s). Library creation used multiplex PCR. Sequencer: Illumina HiSeq 2000. Amplification of TCR beta CDR3 regions was carried out from RNA transcripts. For the first round of RT-PCR on the TCR CDR3, the HTBI primer set was used together with the Qiagen OneStep RT-PCR kit. The public sequencing data were trimmed at Q25 with fastp and processed into clonotypes with MiXCR by TCRdb, which kept only in-frame beta chains. Every distinct CDR3 protein forms one entry, paired with its most common genes and DNA. The sample yields 500,000 to 800,000 distinct CDR3 sequences; more than 14% were counted once. 9.5% to 15% of the sample is held by the ten biggest clonotypes. Input material: blood. These receptors originate from a woman between 45 and 60 years old with Graves' ophthalmopathy.

This clonotype was detected only a few times. J is TRBJ2-1 and V is TRBV6-1; 13 positions agree with TRBD2. The junction had 4 bases not matched to a gene; V was cut back by 7 bases and J by 4 bases. The CDR3 has 15 residues. Germline V CDR1 and CDR2: MNHNS, SASEGT. In DNA form, the CDR3 reads TGTGCCAGCACATGGACTAGCGGGGGATACAATGAGCAGTTCTTC. This translates into CASTWTSGGYNEQFF.

This clonotype was recorded many times. J is TRBJ2-7 and V is TRBV15; tentatively, D is TRBD1 (5 bases). The CDR3 loop spans 16 amino acids. The ends were cut back, 0 bases at V and 2 bases at J, with 14 bases in the middle. Per the germline V gene, CDR1 is LNHNV and CDR2 is YYDKDF (reference sequence). Written as DNA, the CDR3 is TGTGCCACCAGCAGAGATCCCGACAGCAAAACCTACGAGCAGTACTTC. Protein: CATSRDPDSKTYEQYF.

This clonotype was detected ten times or more. The chain is built from TRBV27 and TRBJ2-1, with 15 bases fitting TRBD2. V lost 6 bases, J lost 10 bases, and 7 bases stayed unmatched. The CDR3 loop spans 15 amino acids. Germline V gene data show CDR1 as MNHEY and CDR2 as SMNVEV (reference sequence). The chain's CDR3 is CASSLWTSGREEQFF. In DNA form, the CDR3 reads TGTGCCAGCAGCCTATGGACTAGCGGGAGGGAAGAGCAGTTCTTC.

In its sample, this clonotype was seen many times. This chain links TRBV7-6 with TRBJ2-3; D remains ambiguous. Germline V gene sequence: CDR1 SGHVS, CDR2 FNYEAQ. Trimming shortened V by 5 bases and J by 5 bases, and 14 bases separated the two germline ends. The CDR3 consists of 14 residues. CDR3 nucleotide sequence: TGTGCCAGCAGCGACGTTCGAACCGAAGATACGCAGTATTTT. It codes for CASSDVRTEDTQYF.

The count of this clonotype is one. The V and J genes are TRBV25-1 and TRBJ2-7; D ambiguous. Germline V gene lookup returns CDR1 MGHDK and CDR2 SYGVNS. The ends were cut back, 6 bases at V and 0 bases at J, with 15 bases in the middle. The CDR3 consists of 15 residues. The CDR3, as DNA: TGTGCCAGCAGCGAAGGCGGACGCCTCTCCTACGAGCAGTACTTC. Amino acids: CASSEGGRLSYEQYF.

The V and J genes are TRBV30 and TRBJ2-7, with 7 bases identical to TRBD1. Germline CDR1 GTSNPN, CDR2 SVGIG (reference sequence). The CDR3 has 13 amino acids. V shed 6 bases and J 3 bases; nucleotides not matched to a gene: 8. In DNA form, the CDR3 reads TGTGCCTGCAGCGCCGGGGACAGCTACGAGCAGTACTTC. Translated, it gives CACSAGDSYEQYF.

This clonotype was found many times. This chain joins TRBV2 and TRBJ2-5, with TRBD2 as a possible D gene (6 bases). The CDR3 spans 16 residues. V lost 0 bases and J lost 2, with 13 bases in between. Germline V gene sequence: CDR1 SNHLY, CDR2 FYNNEI. Written as DNA, the CDR3 is TGTGCCAGCAGTGAAGCGGGGAGGAGGGTTCAAGAGACCCAGTACTTC. This translates into CASSEAGRRVQETQYF.

This clonotype was detected ten times or more. The chain recombines TRBV5-1 with TRBJ2-3; the match to TRBD1 covers 8 bases. CDR3 length: 16 amino acids. V was pared by 2 bases and J by 3 bases, with 8 bases of the junction left unmatched. CDR1 and CDR2 (germline): SGHRS, YFSETQ. The CDR3 nucleotides read TGCGCCAGCAGCTTACTACAGGGGGTGCAGACAGATACGCAGTATTTT. This sequence encodes CASSLLQGVQTDTQYF. The variable domain in full, with the rest retrieved from reference TRBV5-1 and TRBJ2-3, is KAGVTQTPRYLIKTRGQQVTLSCSPISGHRSVSWYQQTPGQGLQFLFEYFSETQRNKGNFPGRFSGRQFSNSRSEMNVSTLELGDSALYLCASSLLQGVQTDTQYFGPGTRLTVL.

The chain couples TRBV20-1 to TRBJ1-2; D not resolved. V lost 3 bases, J lost 3 bases, and 11 bases lay in between. CDR1 and CDR2 (germline): DFQATT, SNEGSKA (reference sequence). This CDR3 spans 13 amino acids. CDR3 sequence: CSARPPGDYGYTF. CDR3 nucleotides: TGCAGTGCTAGGCCCCCCGGGGACTATGGCTACACCTTC.

For this clonotype: One end of the junction is discordant with germline, which a read error may explain. The chain uses TRBV5-1 and TRBJ2-1; a weak D match, TRBD2 (6 bases). The germline V gene encodes CDR1 SGHRS and CDR2 YFSETQ. CDR3 size: 14 residues. CDR3: CVSSLVRGGNEQFF. The DNA for the CDR3 is TGCGTCAGCAGCTTGGTACGGGGAGGCAATGAGCAGTTCTTC.

This clonotype was observed at least ten times. DNA for the CDR3: TGCAGCGTCCAAGGCGGGGCGAGCTCCTACAATGAGCAGTTCTTC. Its protein product is CSVQGGASSYNEQFF. The genes are TRBV29-1 and TRBJ2-1, with TRBD2 as a possible D gene (6 bases). The CDR3 loop spans 15 amino acids. Germline V gene data show CDR1 as SQVTM and CDR2 as ANQGSEA. V lost 6 bases to trimming and J lost 0 bases, with 15 bases between them.

This clonotype was detected ten times or more. The rearrangement uses TRBV6-2 or TRBV6-3 and TRBJ2-7; TRBD1 matches at 12 bases. Trimming cost V 2 bases and J 7 bases; bases outside gene matches: 12. The CDR3 covers 17 residues. Per the germline V gene, CDR1 is MNHEY and CDR2 is SVGEGT. CDR3 nucleotide sequence: TGTGCCAGCAGTTACGCCCCCGGGACAGGGGGCCTGTATGAGCAGTACTTC. Its translation is CASSYAPGTGGLYEQYF.

The rearrangement uses TRBV6-1 and TRBJ2-3; TRBD2 matches at 9 bases. The CDR3 runs 16 residues. Trimming cost V 0 bases and J 3 bases; bases outside gene matches: 4. Germline CDR1 MNHNS, CDR2 SASEGT. CDR3 bases: TGTGCCAGCAGTGAAGCTAGCGGGAGTAGAACAGATACGCAGTATTTT. Translation: CASSEASGSRTDTQYF.

Points on this clonotype: A read error may produce the germline difference seen at one junction end. This chain uses TRBV7-7 with TRBJ2-5; 9 nucleotides agree with TRBD2. The CDR3 has 15 residues. In germline, CDR1 is SSHAT, CDR2 FNYEAQ (reference sequence). This chain's CDR3 is CASSLSSGRLETQYF. The CDR3 coding sequence is TGTGCTAGCAGCTTGTCGAGCGGGAGGTTGGAGACCCAGTACTTC.

This clonotype was seen many times. J is TRBJ2-1 and V is TRBV24-1; 12 bases align to TRBD2. There are 16 residues in the CDR3. V was pared by 5 bases and J by 1 base, with 2 bases of the junction left unmatched. Looked up from germline, CDR1 is KGHDR and CDR2 is SFDVKD. The CDR3 DNA is TGTGCCACCAGTGGGACTAGCGGGGCATCCTACAATGAGCAGTTCTTC. This gives the protein CATSGTSGASYNEQFF.

V is TRBV10-3 and J is TRBJ1-2; 7 bases agree with TRBD1. The CDR3 is 14 residues long. The ends lost 7 bases at V and 2 bases at J; junction bases unmatched: 7. CDR1 and CDR2 (germline): ENHRY, SYGVKD. For the CDR3, the DNA is TGTGCCATCAAAGGGGACAGCGTCAACTATGGCTACACCTTC. It specifies CAIKGDSVNYGYTF.

The chain joins TRBV7-9 to TRBJ2-3; 7 bases agree with TRBD2. There are 21 residues in the CDR3. The germline CDR1 and CDR2 sequences are SEHNR and FQNEAQ (reference sequence). V lost 1 base to trimming and J lost 0 bases; unmatched junction nucleotides: 19. CDR3 amino acids: CASSLGNNVAGATASTDTQYF. CDR3 nucleotides: TGTGCCAGCAGCTTAGGGAATAACGTGGCGGGAGCTACAGCTAGCACAGATACGCAGTATTTT.

This clonotype has only a few counts. This chain connects TRBV28 to TRBJ2-4; D unresolved. Germline V gene sequence: CDR1 MDHEN, CDR2 SYDVKM. This CDR3 has 16 residues. Between the trimmed V and J ends, which lost 3 bases and 2 bases, there was a span of 14 bases. In nucleotides, the CDR3 is TGTGCCAGCAGTTTCACTGGGCAGTCTTCCAAAAACATTCAGTACTTC. This gives the protein CASSFTGQSSKNIQYF.

Concerning this clonotype itself: Being one base from a much bigger clone, this may be a read error. This rearrangement joins TRBV12-5 to TRBJ2-1; no reliable D call. Germline-derived CDR1 and CDR2 are LGHNT and FRNRAP. The CDR3 is 13 amino acids. The CDR3 region is CAGGLVVLGEQFF. The CDR3 DNA sequence: TGTGCTGGTGGTTTGGTGGTTTTGGGAGAGCAGTTCTTC. The full variable domain, in which reference TRBV12-5 and TRBJ2-1 provide the parts outside the CDR3, is DARVTQTPRHKVTEMGQEVTMRCQPILGHNTVFWYRQTMMQGLELLAYFRNRAPLDDSGMPKDRFSAEMPDATLATLKIQPSEPRDSAVYFCAGGLVVLGEQFFGPGTRLTVL.

At least ten counts were recorded for this clonotype. The V gene is TRBV30, the J gene TRBJ2-1; D is unresolved. CDR3 length: 13 amino acids. V lost 2 bases and J lost 4, with 9 bases in between. CDR1 GTSNPN and CDR2 SVGIG come from the germline V gene (reference sequence). The CDR3 region is CAWSSAVYNEQFF. CDR3 coding DNA: TGTGCCTGGAGTAGTGCAGTTTACAATGAGCAGTTCTTC.

The genes are TRBV10-3 and TRBJ1-2; D uncertain. The CDR3 loop spans 14 amino acids. Trimming pared 4 bases from V and 5 bases from J, leaving 14 bases between. The germline gives CDR1 ENHRY, CDR2 SYGVKD. CDR3 nucleotide sequence: TGTGCCATCAGTGCCGCGCGGAGGGAGTATGGCTACACCTTC. It is translated as CAISAARREYGYTF.

At least ten counts were recorded for this clonotype. The CDR3 protein is CASSSTKRTTSGRSADTQYF. DNA for the CDR3: TGTGCCAGCAGCTCAACCAAAAGGACGACTAGCGGGAGGTCCGCAGATACGCAGTATTTT. The V gene is TRBV7-2, the J gene TRBJ2-3, with 13 bases matching TRBD2. Germline CDR1 and CDR2: SGHTA and FQGNSA. V shed 4 bases, J shed 4 bases, and the junction held 17 bases outside the gene matches. The CDR3 is 20 amino acids.

The chain is built from TRBV2 and TRBJ1-5; D is perhaps TRBD1 (5 bases). Trimming removed 6 bases at V and 9 bases at J, with 15 bases between. The germline V gene has CDR1 SNHLY and CDR2 FYNNEI. The length of the CDR3 is 13 residues. This CDR3 is CASRPGTATPQHF. The CDR3 nucleotides read TGTGCCAGCAGGCCAGGGACGGCAACGCCCCAGCATTTT.

This clonotype occurred many times. This chain links TRBV3-1 with TRBJ2-7; D assignment may be TRBD1 or TRBD2 (5 bases each). CDR1 and CDR2 from the germline V gene are LGHDT and YNNKEL (reference sequence). V lost 0 bases and J lost 3, with 9 bases in between. The CDR3 consists of 14 residues. The CDR3 DNA reads TGTGCCAGCAGCCAAGAGATGGGACGCTACGAGCAGTACTTC. It translates to CASSQEMGRYEQYF.

V is TRBV4-2 and J is TRBJ2-7; TRBD2 matches at 11 bases. CDR3 size: 18 residues. J gave up 1 base and V 3 bases, and 11 bases lay outside the gene matches. CDR1 is LGHNA, CDR2 YNFKEQ, per germline. CDR3 amino acids: CASSQVRGTSGGSYEQYF. The CDR3 bases are TGTGCCAGCAGCCAGGTGCGGGGGACTAGCGGAGGGTCCTACGAGCAGTACTTC.

In its sample, this clonotype was seen once. V usage is TRBV11-2 and J usage is TRBJ2-1; D is uncertain. From germline, CDR1 is SGHAT and CDR2 FQNNGV. The CDR3 loop spans 15 amino acids. The V end lost 4 bases, the J end lost 6 bases, and 16 bases lay between the germline ends. This CDR3 is CASSSVTRRANEQFF. CDR3 coding DNA: TGTGCCAGCAGCTCCGTGACACGCCGGGCCAATGAGCAGTTCTTC.

This clonotype was found many times. The chain joins TRBV30 to TRBJ1-1; possibly TRBD1 for D (5 bases). CDR1 is GTSNPN, CDR2 SVGIG, per germline (reference sequence). The V and J ends lost 2 bases and 8 bases respectively, with 12 bases between them. This CDR3 region has 12 residues. The CDR3 DNA follows: TGTGCCTGGAGTTCCGGGACCCCGGAAGCTTTCTTT. Translated: CAWSSGTPEAFF. Variable domain in full (rest from reference TRBV30 and TRBJ1-1): SQTIHQWPATLVQPVGSPLSLECTVEGTSNPNLYWYRQAAGRGLQLLFYSVGIGQISSEVPQNLSASRPQDRQFILSSKKLLLSDSGFYLCAWSSGTPEAFFGQGTRLTVV.

In its sample, this clonotype was seen many times. CDR3 protein: CASSPESGGREEQFF. CDR3 DNA sequence: TGTGCCAGCAGTCCCGAAAGTGGGGGAAGGGAGGAGCAGTTCTTC. The V call is TRBV28, the J call TRBJ2-1, with D perhaps TRBD1 or TRBD2 (5 bases each). Germline CDR1 and CDR2: MDHEN and SYDVKM. The CDR3 is 15 residues long. Trimming removed 5 bases at V and 10 bases at J, with 21 bases between.

This sequence joins TRBV27 and TRBJ2-7; 8 nucleotides line up with TRBD1. V lost 4 bases, J lost 0 bases, and 5 bases stayed unmatched. The length of the CDR3 is 15 residues. CDR1 MNHEY and CDR2 SMNVEV come from the germline V gene (reference sequence). The CDR3 protein is CASSSYRGSSYEQYF. CDR3 DNA: TGTGCCAGCAGTTCCTACAGGGGGAGCTCCTACGAGCAGTACTTC.